This T cell receptor (beta chain) is drawn from a study of early T cells in non-severe SARS-CoV-2 infection (TCRdb year 2021). At the level of the whole study: Bulk RNA from unsorted whole blood was used for TCR sequencing, so alpha and beta chains could not be paired. Study-wide findings and limitations: VDJdb matching was skewed toward anti-spike CD8 responses, so virus-specific expansions were likely underestimated and private and CD4 specificities were missed.

Libraries were built with 5' RACE. Sequencing was performed on a NextSeq 500. In the TCR library protocol, unique molecular identifiers were attached to individual cDNA molecules to correct for PCR bias and sequencing error. TCR alpha and beta chains were both sequenced, and the abundances of alpha and beta sequences in each sample were closely correlated with each other. The original methods were these. V gene, J gene and CDR3 annotation of TCR sequences was performed with Decombinator V4. TCRs were defined as expanded if a significant change between any two time points was detected under a Poisson model with p below 0.0001. TCR abundances were normalised to the total number of TCRs sequenced per sample and were expressed as counts per million. TRAV1-2 paired with TRAJ12, TRAJ20 or TRAJ33 defined MAIT TCRs, while TRAV10 paired with TRAJ18 defined iNKT TCRs. A search of VDJdb, accessed on 1 November 2021, was run for TCRs annotated to CMV, EBV and SARS-CoV-2, with TCRs annotated for multiple antigens excluded. TCRdb ran its own pipeline on the public reads, namely fastp trimming at Q25 and MiXCR clone calling, and kept in-frame beta chains. Each record represents a unique CDR3 protein, reported with the most common genes and DNA among its rows. The V and J calls reflect TCRdb's pipeline rather than the authors' work. Present in this sample are about 89,000 distinct CDR3 sequences, roughly 17% of which were seen just once. About 4.7% of the sample goes to the ten largest clones.

On this clonotype: The antigen it recognizes is unknown. Base qualities are not provided; no much larger clone lies one nucleotide away.

Set within a cohort of healthcare workers in London, UK, this nested case-control study involved weekly PCR testing of nasopharyngeal swabs along with blood sampling. Between 23 and 31 March 2020, the week of the UK lockdown, healthcare workers were enrolled and then followed up weekly for as long as 16 weeks. The V end gives up 7 bases and the J end 4 bases, leaving 10 bases in the junction not matched to a gene. CDR1 MNHNS and CDR2 SASEGT were looked up in the germline V gene. Counted from cysteine to phenylalanine, this CDR3 has 15 amino acids. Only the CDR3 portion is preserved as DNA: 45 bases, with reading frame beginning at the first base.

The receptor chain draws on TRBV6-1 and TRBJ2-3; 8 bases in the junction line up with TRBD2. Sequencing used whole blood, obtained at baseline. This receptor was taken from an adult who was a healthcare worker with PCR-confirmed SARS-CoV-2 infection or an uninfected control (not recorded which). CDR3 region: CASTRAGEGADTQYF. The nucleotide sequence reads TGTGCCAGCACAAGAGCGGGAGAGGGTGCAGATACGCAGTATTTT.